This T cell receptor beta chain was captured in a study of cytomegalovirus exposure and HLA in healthy donors. CDR1 is SGDLS and CDR2 is YYNGEE in the germline V gene. This CDR3 contains 16 residues. Trimming shortened V by 4 bases and J by 3 bases, and 18 bases separated the two germline ends. Produced via immunoSEQ multiplex PCR; TCRdb's table is partial and in-frame only. Of fewer than 200,000 clones detected, 86% appear once; the ten largest clones hold 4.5% to 7%. This clone has more than one count but fewer than ten. The sequencing sample was made of PBMCs. This chain connects TRBV9 to TRBJ2-3; D might be TRBD1 or TRBD2, each matching 6 bases. The clonotype originates from a woman aged 30 to 39 in good health and CMV-seronegative. Here the CDR3 DNA reads TGTGCCAGCAGCAGTAGGGGGACGGGGGAGACAGATACGCAGTATTTT. This encodes CASSSRGTGETDTQYF.